These 30 T cell receptor beta chains were sequenced from one sample in a study of post-analysis software for immune sequencing data (dated by TCRdb to 2014 to 2015). What the research found in general, with its limitations: Significantly higher frequencies in patients than in controls were found for roughly 5 TRBV segments, including TRBV5-6, TRBV5-1 and TRBV20-1.

The library relied on PCR. The listed sequencing device is Illumina HiSeq 2500. To reduce PCR and sequencing biases, unique molecular identifiers were built into the TCR beta cDNA libraries. The raw public reads went through TCRdb reprocessing: fastp at Q25, MiXCR clone calling, in-frame beta chains kept. Rows with a matching CDR3 protein are joined into one entry that keeps the most common DNA and genes. The sample table records about 810,000 distinct CDR3 sequences; 53% of these occur just once. Clones ranked in the top ten supply approximately 4.4% of the sample. Their antigens are not known. Sequencing was carried out using blood. These receptors came from a girl between 10 and 17 years old with multiple sclerosis.

This chain links TRBV20-1 with TRBJ1-1; the D is unclear. The CDR3 sequence is 14 residues long. Trimming removed 4 bases from V and 0 bases from J, with 12 bases in between. Per the germline V gene, CDR1 is DFQATT and CDR2 is SNEGSKA (reference sequence). CDR3 amino acids: CSAKLQLMNTEAFF. DNA for the CDR3: TGCAGTGCTAAGTTACAGCTGATGAACACTGAAGCTTTCTTT.

The chain uses TRBV3-1 and TRBJ1-2; possibly TRBD1 for D (5 bases). The V gene's germline CDR1 is LGHDT and CDR2 YNNKEL (reference sequence). The V end lost 0 bases, the J end lost 4 bases, and 15 bases lay between the germline ends. The CDR3 contains 16 residues. CDR3 bases: TGTGCCAGCAGCCAAGATCTTGTTCAGGGCAGCTATGGCTACACCTTC. The encoded protein is CASSQDLVQGSYGYTF.

The V call is TRBV5-1, the J call TRBJ2-5, with a weak D call TRBD2 (6 bases). Germline values: CDR1 SGHRS, CDR2 YFSETQ. V was pared by 4 bases and J by 3 bases, with 13 bases between. CDR3 length: 14 amino acids. The CDR3 bases are TGCGCCAGCAGCCCTTCCCGCGGGGAAGAGACCCAGTACTTC. Its translation: CASSPSRGEETQYF.

This clonotype was picked up one time. The chain is built from TRBV5-1 and TRBJ2-3; tentative D call: TRBD1 (6 bases). From germline, CDR1 is SGHRS and CDR2 YFSETQ. The ends were cut back, 0 bases at V and 5 bases at J, with 13 bases in the middle. The CDR3 totals 15 residues. The CDR3: CASSLGRGDVDTQYF. CDR3 sequence (DNA): TGCGCCAGCAGCTTGGGCAGGGGAGACGTAGATACGCAGTATTTT.

The rearrangement uses TRBV6-4 and TRBJ2-7; 7 nucleotides match TRBD1. Germline V CDR1 and CDR2: MRHNA, SNTAGT. With V trimmed by 6 bases and J by 7 bases, 9 bases remained unmatched. CDR3 length equals 13 residues. This CDR3 is CASSLTGFDEQYF. CDR3 in DNA: TGTGCCAGCAGCCTGACAGGGTTCGATGAGCAGTACTTC.

This clonotype was counted a single time. V and J are TRBV5-5 and TRBJ1-2, with 10 nucleotides matching TRBD1. J was trimmed by 8 bases and V by 2 bases; bases with no gene match: 9. The CDR3 is 15 amino acids. The germline V gene encodes CDR1 SGHKS and CDR2 YYEKEE (reference sequence). Here the CDR3 reads CASSFIDRGLLGYTF. DNA for the CDR3: TGTGCCAGCAGCTTTATCGACAGGGGGCTCTTGGGCTACACCTTC.

V and J are TRBV6-6 and TRBJ2-4; the D gene is possibly TRBD1 (6 bases). Judging by the DNA end, TRBJ2-7 fits better; the J call may be wrong. From germline, CDR1 is MNHNY and CDR2 SVGAGI (reference sequence). The CDR3 has 13 residues. The CDR3 nucleotides read TGTGCCAGCAGTTTGAGGACAGAGGGCGAGCAGTACTTC. This translates into CASSLRTEGEQYF.

The table lists this clonotype with a few counts. V is TRBV20-1 and J is TRBJ2-3; TRBD1 is a possible D gene (6 bases). The CDR3 has 11 residues. CDR1 is DFQATT, CDR2 SNEGSKA, per germline (reference sequence). The CDR3 is CRGTCTDTQYF. For the CDR3, the DNA is TGCAGAGGGACATGCACAGATACGCAGTATTTT.

The rearrangement links TRBV6-5 to TRBJ2-5; the D gene is possibly TRBD1 (5 bases). Germline-derived CDR1 and CDR2 are MNHEY and SVGAGI. Trimming stripped 8 bases from V and 2 bases from J, with 12 bases between. The CDR3 extends over 13 amino acids. The CDR3 sequence is CASGLRGQETQYF. The DNA for the CDR3 is TGTGCCAGCGGTCTAAGGGGTCAAGAGACCCAGTACTTC.

The CDR3 sequence is CSVATSGGSYEQYF. CDR3 coding DNA: TGCAGCGTAGCCACTAGCGGGGGCTCCTACGAGCAGTACTTC. The chain is built from TRBV29-1 and TRBJ2-7; the match to TRBD2 covers 11 bases. From germline, CDR1 is SQVTM and CDR2 ANQGSEA. There are 14 residues in the CDR3. Unmatched junction bases numbered 4, after V lost 6 bases and J lost 0 bases.

The CDR3 bases are TGTGCCAGCAGCTCCACGGGACACCACAATGAGCAGTTCTTC. Translating it yields CASSSTGHHNEQFF. The gene calls are TRBV7-2 and TRBJ2-1; D may be TRBD1 (6 bases). Germline CDR1 SGHTA, CDR2 FQGNSA. The CDR3 runs to 14 residues. The V and J ends lost 4 bases and 5 bases respectively, with 12 bases between them.

J is TRBJ2-5 and V is TRBV12-3 or TRBV12-4; no clear D. V lost 5 bases, J lost 7 bases, and 8 bases lay in between. The CDR3 extends over 11 amino acids. This chain's CDR3 is CASSPRGTQYF. CDR3 DNA: TGTGCCAGCAGTCCCAGAGGGACCCAGTACTTC.

The V and J genes are TRBV5-1 and TRBJ2-3; D possibly corresponds to TRBD2 (5 bases). This CDR3 region has 14 residues. Between the trimmed V and J ends, which lost 7 bases and 1 base, there was a span of 13 bases. Germline V CDR1 and CDR2: SGHRS, YFSETQ. The CDR3 loop reads CASGLKGGTDTQYF. The CDR3, as DNA: TGCGCCAGCGGGTTAAAGGGAGGCACAGATACGCAGTATTTT.

The V gene is TRBV7-9, the J gene TRBJ2-1; D might be TRBD1 (6 bases). The CDR3 totals 16 residues. Germline CDR1 reads SEHNR; CDR2 reads FQNEAQ (reference sequence). V lost 5 bases to trimming and J lost 2 bases, with 16 bases between them. CDR3 nucleotides: TGTGCCAGCAGCGGCCGGCCAGGGGAGACCTACAATGAGCAGTTCTTC. The encoded protein is CASSGRPGETYNEQFF.

This clonotype was detected only once. The V gene is TRBV3-1, the J gene TRBJ2-1, with 10 bases lining up with TRBD1. The germline gives CDR1 LGHDT, CDR2 YNNKEL (reference sequence). V shed 0 bases, J shed 7 bases, and the junction held 9 bases outside the gene matches. The CDR3 loop spans 17 amino acids. The CDR3 reads CASSQDLGQGLYNEQFF. The CDR3 coding sequence is TGTGCCAGCAGCCAAGATCTGGGACAGGGGCTTTATAATGAGCAGTTCTTC.

In this sample, this clonotype turned up once. This chain joins TRBV7-9 and TRBJ2-3; TRBD2 aligns across 14 bases. With 6 bases clipped from V and 5 bases from J, the junction kept 4 bases outside the gene matches. CDR1 and CDR2 (germline): SEHNR, FQNEAQ (reference sequence). The CDR3 is 15 amino acids. CDR3 nucleotide sequence: TGTGCCAGCAGTCGGACTAGCGGGGGGAAAGATACGCAGTATTTT. Translating it yields CASSRTSGGKDTQYF.

The genes are TRBV5-1 and TRBJ2-5; TRBD1 matches at 11 bases. The V segment lost 4 bases and the J segment 5 bases; nucleotides outside the gene matches: 10. Germline V CDR1 and CDR2: SGHRS, YFSETQ. The CDR3 contains 16 residues. The CDR3 DNA reads TGCGCCAGCAGCCCAATGACTGGGACAGGGGGGGAGACCCAGTACTTC. Amino acid sequence: CASSPMTGTGGETQYF.

This chain joins TRBV6-1 and TRBJ2-6; no clear D. Trimming removed 5 bases from V and 1 base from J, with 15 bases in between. Looked up from germline, CDR1 is MNHNS and CDR2 is SASEGT. CDR3 length equals 17 residues. CDR3 DNA sequence: TGTGCCAGCAGTCCAGTTCCGTTATTTTCTGGGGCCAACGTCCTGACTTTC. Its protein product is CASSPVPLFSGANVLTF.

The chain combines TRBV20-1 with TRBJ1-5; perhaps TRBD1 as D (5 bases). The germline V gene has CDR1 DFQATT and CDR2 SNEGSKA (reference sequence). Trimming left V 0 bases short and J 3 bases short, with 15 bases between. The length of the CDR3 is 16 residues. In DNA, the CDR3 is TGCAGTGCTAGAGACAAGGGACGTTTATCCAATCAGCCCCAGCATTTT. Its protein product is CSARDKGRLSNQPQHF.

In its sample, this clonotype was seen once. The V and J genes are TRBV12-3 or TRBV12-4 and TRBJ1-4; TRBD1 matches 8 bases. Losses at the gene ends were 3 bases for V and 8 bases for J; bases not matched to a gene: 14. CDR3 length: 17 amino acids. This CDR3 is CASSLGTGRWAGEKLFF. The CDR3 region has the DNA TGTGCCAGCAGTTTGGGGACAGGTCGTTGGGCCGGGGAAAAACTGTTTTTT.

This CDR3 reads CSARGGLASTDTQYF. CDR3 in DNA: TGCAGTGCTAGAGGAGGACTAGCGAGCACAGATACGCAGTATTTT. The chain links TRBV20-1 to TRBJ2-3; TRBD2 matches at 9 bases. This CDR3 is 15 amino acids long. In germline, CDR1 is DFQATT, CDR2 SNEGSKA (reference sequence). J was trimmed by 0 bases and V by 1 base; bases with no gene match: 2.

This clonotype was seen more than once but under ten times. The CDR3 here is CATSNPAAGAQETQYF. The CDR3, as DNA: TGTGCCACCTCAAACCCGGCAGCGGGTGCGCAAGAGACCCAGTACTTC. This chain connects TRBV15 to TRBJ2-5, with D tentatively TRBD2 (6 bases). V shed 8 bases and J shed 2 bases, with 21 bases lying between them. The germline CDR1 and CDR2 sequences are LNHNV and YYDKDF (reference sequence). The CDR3 length is 16 residues.

The rearrangement uses TRBV10-3 and TRBJ2-1; D call uncertain. V dropped 3 bases and J dropped 0 bases, with 6 bases sitting between them. The CDR3 has 14 amino acids. From germline, CDR1 is ENHRY and CDR2 SYGVKD. This CDR3 is CAISELSSYNEQFF. The CDR3 bases are TGTGCCATCAGTGAACTGAGCTCCTACAATGAGCAGTTCTTC.

With regard to this clonotype: At one end the junction does not follow the germline gene, possibly because of a read error. The rearrangement joins TRBV7-2 to TRBJ2-1, with 10 bases aligning to TRBD2. Germline lookup yields CDR1 SGHTA and CDR2 FQGNSA. The CDR3 is 17 residues long. CDR3: CASSLGPGLADYNEQFF. The CDR3 nucleotides are TGCGCCAGCAGCTTAGGTCCCGGACTAGCGGACTACAATGAGCAGTTCTTC.

This clonotype has more than one count but fewer than ten. This chain links TRBV29-1 with TRBJ1-2; weak D call: TRBD1 (6 bases). Germline V gives CDR1 SQVTM, CDR2 ANQGSEA. V was cut by 3 bases and J by 8 bases, with 13 bases left in between. This CDR3 comprises 12 residues. The CDR3: CSVDGGRHGYTF. The CDR3 DNA sequence: TGCAGCGTTGATGGGGGGCGCCACGGCTACACCTTC.

The gene calls are TRBV11-3 and TRBJ2-1; TRBD2 aligns across 10 bases. The CDR3 loop spans 13 amino acids. Germline V CDR1 and CDR2: SGHNT, YENEEA. After removal of 5 bases from V and 8 bases from J, the junction contained 3 bases not matched to a gene. This chain's CDR3 is CASSPGTSDEQFF. The CDR3 region has the DNA TGTGCCAGCAGCCCCGGGACTAGCGATGAGCAGTTCTTC.

A note on this clonotype: At one of its ends the junction is not consistent with the germline gene, which may arise from a read error. The chain couples TRBV27 to TRBJ2-7, with 7 bases identical to TRBD2. The better agreement between TRBJ2-5 and the DNA end casts doubt on the J call. The length of the CDR3 is 16 residues. From germline, CDR1 is MNHEY and CDR2 SMNVEV (reference sequence). The DNA of the CDR3 is TGTGCCGGCAGGCCAATAGCGGGCCTGGGCGTGGAGACCCAGTACTTC. Its translation: CAGRPIAGLGVETQYF.

This clonotype has only a few counts. V gene TRBV9 combines with J gene TRBJ2-3, with 8 bases matching TRBD2. The J segment lost 3 bases and the V segment lost 7 bases, leaving 13 bases of the junction unmatched. This CDR3 contains 16 residues. The germline V gene encodes CDR1 SGDLS and CDR2 YYNGEE. The CDR3 DNA reads TGTGCCAGCTCCCTGGATCGGGCGGGAGGAACAGATACGCAGTATTTT. Amino acids: CASSLDRAGGTDTQYF. The complete variable domain, with remaining parts taken from reference TRBV9 and TRBJ2-3, reads DSGVTQTPKHLITATGQRVTLRCSPRSGDLSVYWYQQSLDQGLQFLIQYYNGEERAKGNILERFSAQQFPDLHSELNLSSLELGDSALYFCASSLDRAGGTDTQYFGPGTRLTVL.

The chain links TRBV2 to TRBJ2-4; a possible D gene is TRBD1 (5 bases). The J call may be wrong; the DNA end is better matched by TRBJ2-7. This CDR3 contains 14 residues. Germline V CDR1 and CDR2: SNHLY, FYNNEI. The CDR3 coding sequence is TGTGCCAGCCGCCGGCCTTCGACAGAAGACGAGCAGTACTTC. Its protein is CASRRPSTEDEQYF.

The gene calls are TRBV5-1 and TRBJ2-4; TRBD1 matches 9 bases. Matching the DNA end better, TRBJ2-7 makes the J call doubtful. The CDR3 consists of 17 residues. Germline CDR1 is SGHRS and CDR2 is YFSETQ. The CDR3 sequence: CASSPLGTGGLPYEQYF. The CDR3 DNA follows: TGCGCCAGCAGCCCGTTAGGAACAGGGGGCCTCCCCTACGAGCAGTACTTC.